This T cell receptor (beta chain) was obtained from a study of T-cell reconstitution after alpha-beta-depleted transplantation in children. A library of TCRbeta sequences, prepared with unique molecular identifiers, was generated. Each CDR3 protein gets one entry after TCRdb re-called the PCR reads with MiXCR. This repertoire shows about 690,000 distinct CDR3 sequences, about 15% found once; its top ten account for about 1.1%. This CDR3 is built from 16 residues. Germline values: CDR1 DFQATT, CDR2 SNEGSKA (reference sequence). The V end was cut by 3 bases, the J end by 4 bases, with 18 bases between. Many counts were recorded for this clonotype.

The starting material was PBMCs from the stem cell graft donor, obtained from the stem cell graft. The chain couples TRBV20-1 to TRBJ1-4; D is perhaps TRBD1 (5 bases). The source of this sequence is a human donor who donated a stem cell graft to a child with acute myeloid leukemia. The CDR3 region has the DNA TGCAGTGCTAGGGGAAACCGGGGGGACCTTAATGAAAAACTGTTTTTT. Residues: CSARGNRGDLNEKLFF.